This T cell receptor beta chain was documented in a study of radiotherapy plus CTLA-4 blockade in lung cancer. Across the whole study: Among all patients, roughly 17% showed objective responses, while 30% to 35% had disease control. Study results and limitations: TCR clones originating in tumors grew in number in blood after radiotherapy plus ipilimumab.

The V end was cut by 3 bases, the J end by 7 bases, with 15 bases between. The CDR3 extends over 14 amino acids. Germline-derived CDR1 and CDR2 are ENHRY and SYGVKD. Using immunoSEQ multiplex PCR, the repertoire was profiled, and TCRdb retains in-frame clones only, with some absent. This sample has more than 90,000 clones, with 70% to 90% found just once. For this clone: Its antigen is not known.

The J gene is TRBJ1-2, the V gene TRBV10-3; D not resolved. This clonotype was obtained from a human donor with non-small cell lung cancer that progressed on radiotherapy plus ipilimumab. The sample consisted of peripheral blood, taken from a patient treated with radiotherapy plus ipilimumab. The CDR3 sequence: CAISDSPESPGYTF. The CDR3 DNA sequence: TGTGCCATCAGTGACTCGCCGGAATCTCCTGGCTACACCTTC.